A single TCR beta chain is shown here with its context. Its antigen is not known. The sample is drawn from a study of shared clonotypes between healthy human individuals. Looking at the study overall: Researchers assigned three CD4 naive, three CD4 memory, two CD8 naive and one CD8 memory plate to each donor. Whole-study findings and limits: Generally, naive subsets (rather than memory subsets) showed larger estimated richness.

Every one of the donors was a Caucasian adult that lived in Nashville, Tennessee. Each PCR replicate from the sorted subsets contained approximately 0.2 ug DNA, which is some 30,000 T cell genomes. Libraries were prepared by immunoSEQ multiplex PCR; TCRdb keeps only in-frame clonotypes and omits some of them. Among 1.6 million or so clones listed, around 95% were seen once. Trimming removed 4 bases from V and 5 bases from J, with 20 bases in between. CDR1 and CDR2 (germline): LGHNA, YSLEER. The CDR3 is made up of 16 amino acids. The gene calls are TRBV4-3 and TRBJ1-2, with D maybe TRBD1 (5 bases). This TCR was recovered from a man younger than 40 in good health. Sequencing was carried out using naive CD4+ T cells sorted from blood. Subset indicated: CD45RA+ positively selected. The CDR3 sequence: CASSLGDGAEWYGYTF. The CDR3 DNA is TGCGCCAGCAGCCTCGGGGACGGAGCCGAGTGGTATGGCTACACCTTC.